A selection of T cell receptor beta chains follows, all from one sample in a study of breast tumors, draining lymph nodes, adjacent tissues. MiXCR, run by TCRdb on the multiplex PCR reads, gives a single entry per CDR3 protein. Counted here are around 43,000 distinct CDR3 sequences, 20% to 25% occurring once; the ten biggest clones make up approximately 8%. Source material: breast tumor tissue. These receptors came from a female donor with breast cancer. Some clones in this sample may be carry-over from other donors' samples. Both conserved end residues are part of each CDR3. The order of the fields is J gene, clone size, V gene, D gene, CDR3 protein, CDR3 DNA. A D gene is named only where the DNA matches it firmly. Expanded clones are given a class, and other clones once, few, many or no size at all.

TRBJ2-2	many	TRBV19	NA	CASRVGEGNTGELFF	TGTGCCAGTAGGGTTGGTGAAGGGAACACCGGGGAGCTGTTTTTT
TRBJ2-7	many	TRBV10-2	NA	CASRPDLSGYEQYF	TGCGCCAGCAGACCCGACCTATCGGGCTACGAGCAGTACTTC
TRBJ2-7	many	TRBV6-1	TRBD1	CASSETGASYEQYF	TGTGCCAGCAGTGAGACAGGGGCATCCTACGAGCAGTACTTC
TRBJ1-3	NA	TRBV20-1	NA	CSARDSRGGFYGNTIYF	TGCAGTGCTAGAGATTCCAGGGGCGGTTTTTATGGAAACACCATATATTTT
TRBJ2-3	many	TRBV7-9	TRBD1	CASSLAGGHKDTQYF	TGTGCCAGCAGCTTAGCAGGGGGCCATAAAGATACGCAGTATTTT
TRBJ2-3	NA	TRBV6-6	NA	CASRGPNTDTQYF	TGTGCCAGCAGAGGACCGAACACAGATACGCAGTATTTT
TRBJ2-5	many	TRBV5-1	TRBD2	CASSSQPLAAQETQYF	TGCGCCAGCAGCTCCCAACCCCTAGCGGCCCAAGAGACCCAGTACTTC
TRBJ1-5	many	TRBV12-3/TRBV12-4	NA	CASSLGAGAGWGLLF	TGTGCCAGCAGTTTGGGGGCAGGGGCTGGGTGGGGCCTCCTTTTT
TRBJ2-3	many	TRBV29-1	TRBD2	CSVDEWTSGRMDTQYF	TGCAGCGTTGATGAGTGGACTAGCGGGAGGATGGATACGCAGTATTTT
TRBJ1-3	many	TRBV27	NA	CASWGLGSGNTIYF	TGTGCCAGCTGGGGGTTGGGCTCTGGAAACACCATATATTTT
TRBJ1-1	few	TRBV6-1	NA	CASSEGGLNTEAFF	TGTGCCAGCAGTGAGGGGGGGCTTAACACTGAAGCTTTCTTT
TRBJ2-1	NA	TRBV18	NA	CASSKGLIGPTDEQFF	TGTGCCAGCTCAAAGGGGCTTATAGGTCCCACTGATGAGCAGTTCTTC
TRBJ1-2	NA	TRBV24-1	TRBD1	CATSDGDRGYGYTF	TGTGCCACCAGTGATGGGGACAGGGGATATGGCTACACCTTC
TRBJ1-2	many	TRBV6-5	NA	CASSPRGFGYGYTF	TGTGCCAGCAGTCCCAGGGGTTTTGGCTATGGCTACACCTTC
TRBJ1-5	many	TRBV5-6	NA	CASSLWGSNQPQHF	TGTGCCAGCAGCTTGTGGGGCAGCAATCAGCCCCAGCATTTT
TRBJ2-7	NA	TRBV28	NA	CASSETGGSYEQNF	TGTGCCAGCAGTGAGACAGGAGGGAGCTACGAGCAGAACTTC
TRBJ2-2	many	TRBV7-3	NA	CASSRTGYGSGELFF	TGTGCCAGCAGCCGTACAGGGTATGGTTCCGGGGAGCTGTTTTTT
TRBJ1-1	NA	TRBV5-6	NA	CASSLVGTEAFF	TGTGCCAGCAGCTTGGTGGGGACTGAAGCTTTCTTT
TRBJ1-1	few	TRBV3-1	NA	CASSQAGWTEAFF	TGTGCCAGCAGCCAGGCAGGCTGGACTGAAGCTTTCTTT
TRBJ2-7	NA	TRBV20-1	TRBD1	CSASPGQGYEQYF	TGCAGTGCAAGCCCGGGACAGGGATACGAGCAGTATTTC
TRBJ2-2	many	TRBV29-1	NA	CSGESAGNTGELFF	TGCAGCGGTGAAAGTGCCGGGAACACCGGGGAGCTGTTTTTT
TRBJ2-4	NA	TRBV5-6	TRBD2	CASSLPSGKNIQYF	TGTGCCAGCAGCTTGCCTAGCGGTAAAAACATTCAGTACTTC
TRBJ1-4	many	TRBV5-1	NA	CASSFRGRSSDNEKLFF	TGCGCCAGCAGCTTCAGGGGTCGATCCTCGGATAATGAAAAACTGTTTTTT
TRBJ1-1	NA	TRBV6-9	NA	CASTGGVNTEAFF	TGTGCCAGCACCGGAGGAGTGAACACTGAAGCTTTCTTT
TRBJ1-6	many	TRBV2	NA	CASSADIRYSPLHF	TGTGCCAGCAGTGCCGACATTCGCTACTCACCCCTCCACTTT
TRBJ2-2	many	TRBV6-1	NA	CASSEISTGELFF	TGTGCCAGCAGTGAAATCAGCACCGGGGAGCTGTTTTTT
TRBJ2-7	many	TRBV2	NA	CASSEEATGSYEQYF	TGTGCCAGCAGTGAAGAAGCAACCGGCTCCTACGAGCAGTACTTC
TRBJ1-2	many	TRBV6-5	TRBD1	CASIGQGALGYTF	TGTGCCAGCATTGGACAGGGGGCGCTTGGCTACACCTTC
TRBJ2-3	many	TRBV29-1	NA	CSVELRLDTQYF	TGCAGCGTTGAGTTACGTCTGGATACGCAGTATTTT
TRBJ2-2	few	TRBV7-3	TRBD1	CASSQQGASSTGELFF	TGTGCCAGCAGCCAACAGGGGGCGAGTAGCACCGGGGAGCTGTTTTTT
TRBJ2-1	NA	TRBV5-1	TRBD1	CASSFVRQGLDEQFF	TGCGCCAGCAGCTTCGTGAGACAGGGTTTAGATGAGCAGTTCTTC
TRBJ2-2	NA	TRBV7-6	TRBD2	CASSLTSGSGTGELFF	TGTGCCAGCAGCTTAACTAGCGGGAGTGGTACCGGGGAGCTGTTTTTT
TRBJ2-3	many	TRBV5-5	TRBD1	CASSNRDRDIDTQYF	TGTGCCAGCAGCAACCGGGACAGGGATATAGATACGCAGTATTTT
TRBJ2-5	many	TRBV29-1	TRBD1	CSVRQGDETQYF	TGCAGCGTCAGACAGGGTGACGAGACCCAGTACTTC
TRBJ1-5	many	TRBV19	NA	CASSREYRDRQPQHF	TGTGCCAGTAGTAGGGAATACAGGGACCGTCAGCCCCAGCATTTT
TRBJ1-6	many	TRBV28	NA	CASSFELDSPLHF	TGTGCCAGCAGTTTCGAATTGGATTCACCCCTCCACTTT
TRBJ2-7	NA	TRBV3-1	TRBD2	CASSRTSGSDEQYF	TGTGCCAGCAGCCGGACTAGCGGGAGTGACGAGCAGTACTTC
TRBJ2-3	many	TRBV9	TRBD2	CASSVRLAHTDTQYF	TGTGCCAGCAGCGTTCGACTAGCACACACAGATACGCAGTATTTT
TRBJ1-2	few	TRBV28	NA	CASSLTGRLNYGYTF	TGTGCCAGCAGTTTAACAGGACGGCTTAACTATGGCTACACCTTC
TRBJ2-3	many	TRBV10-3	NA	CAISSRDNTDTQYF	TGTGCCATCAGCTCCCGGGATAACACAGATACGCAGTATTTT
TRBJ1-2	many	TRBV25-1	TRBD1	CASSESGTALPRGLSYGYTF	TGTGCCAGCAGTGAATCTGGGACAGCCCTGCCCAGGGGGTTGTCCTATGGCTACACCTTC
TRBJ1-4	many	TRBV29-1	NA	CSVGGNEKLFF	TGCAGCGTTGGGGGGAATGAAAAACTGTTTTTT
TRBJ1-4	medium-sized	TRBV12-3/TRBV12-4	NA	CASTLRTGASEKLFF	TGTGCCAGCACCCTAAGGACGGGGGCTAGCGAAAAACTGTTTTTT